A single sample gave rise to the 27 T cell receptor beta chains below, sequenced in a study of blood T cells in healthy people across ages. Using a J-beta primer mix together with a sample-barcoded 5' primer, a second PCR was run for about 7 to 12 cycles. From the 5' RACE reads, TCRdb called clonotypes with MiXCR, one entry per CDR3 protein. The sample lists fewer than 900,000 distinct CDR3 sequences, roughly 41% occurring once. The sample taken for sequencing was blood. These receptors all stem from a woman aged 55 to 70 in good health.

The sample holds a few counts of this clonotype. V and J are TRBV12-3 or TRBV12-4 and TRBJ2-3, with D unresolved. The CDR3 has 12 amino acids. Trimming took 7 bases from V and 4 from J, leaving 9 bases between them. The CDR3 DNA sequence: TGTGCCAGCACCTTAACCGCAGATACGCAGTATTTT. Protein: CASTLTADTQYF.

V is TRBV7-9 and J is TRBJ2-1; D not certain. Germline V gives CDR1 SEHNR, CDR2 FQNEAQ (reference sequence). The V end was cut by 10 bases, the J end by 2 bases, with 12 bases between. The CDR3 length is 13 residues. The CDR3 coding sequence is TGTGCCATCCCCGCTCCTACCTACAATGAGCAGTTCTTC. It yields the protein CAIPAPTYNEQFF.

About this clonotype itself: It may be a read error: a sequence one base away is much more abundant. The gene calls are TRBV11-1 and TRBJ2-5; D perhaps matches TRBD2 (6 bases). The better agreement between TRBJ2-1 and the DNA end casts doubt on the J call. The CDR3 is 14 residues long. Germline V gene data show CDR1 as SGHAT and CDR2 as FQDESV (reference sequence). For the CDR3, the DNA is TGTGCCAGCAGCTTGGGTAGCGGACAAGAGACCCAGTTCTTC. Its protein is CASSLGSGQETQFF.

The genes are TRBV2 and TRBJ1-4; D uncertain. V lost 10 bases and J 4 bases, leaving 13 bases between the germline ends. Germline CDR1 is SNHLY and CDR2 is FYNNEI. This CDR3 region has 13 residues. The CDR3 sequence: CATNDGFNEKLFF. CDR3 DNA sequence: TGTGCCACCAACGACGGATTTAATGAAAAACTGTTTTTT. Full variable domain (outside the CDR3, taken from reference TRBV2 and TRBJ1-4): EPEVTQTPSHQVTQMGQEVILRCVPISNHLYFYWYRQILGQKVEFLVSFYNNEISEKSEIFDDQFSVERPDGSNFTLKIRSTKLEDSAMYFCATNDGFNEKLFFGSGTQLSVL.

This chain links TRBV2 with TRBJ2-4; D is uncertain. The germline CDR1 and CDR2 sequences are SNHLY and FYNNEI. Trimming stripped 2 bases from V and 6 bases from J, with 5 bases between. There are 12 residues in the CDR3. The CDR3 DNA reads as TGTGCCAGCAGTGAACCCGCAAACATTCAGTACTTC. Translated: CASSEPANIQYF.

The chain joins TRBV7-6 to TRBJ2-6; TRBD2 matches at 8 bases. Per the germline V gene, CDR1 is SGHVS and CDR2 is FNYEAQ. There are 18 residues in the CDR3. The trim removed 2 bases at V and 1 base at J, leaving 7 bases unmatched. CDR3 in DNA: TGTGCCAGCAGCTTAAGTCCGGGAGGGCCTTCTGGGGCCAACGTCCTGACTTTC. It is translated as CASSLSPGGPSGANVLTF.

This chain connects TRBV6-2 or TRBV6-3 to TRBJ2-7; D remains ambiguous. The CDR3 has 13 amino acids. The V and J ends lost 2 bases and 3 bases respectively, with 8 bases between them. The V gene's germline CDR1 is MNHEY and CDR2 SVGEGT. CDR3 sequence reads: CASSYGVNYEQYF. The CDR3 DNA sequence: TGTGCCAGCAGTTACGGGGTAAACTACGAGCAGTACTTC.

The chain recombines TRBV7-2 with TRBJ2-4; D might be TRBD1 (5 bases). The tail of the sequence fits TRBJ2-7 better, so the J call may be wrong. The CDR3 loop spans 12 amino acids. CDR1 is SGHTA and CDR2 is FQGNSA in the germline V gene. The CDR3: CASSRVPNEQYF. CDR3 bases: TGTGCCAGCTCCAGGGTGCCGAACGAGCAGTACTTC.

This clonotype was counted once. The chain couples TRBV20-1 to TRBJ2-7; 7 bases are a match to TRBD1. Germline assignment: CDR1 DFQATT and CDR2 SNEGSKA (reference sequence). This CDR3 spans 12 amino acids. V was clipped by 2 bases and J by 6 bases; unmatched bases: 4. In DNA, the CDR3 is TGCAGTGCTAGACGCGACAGGGTCGAGCAGTACTTC. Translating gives CSARRDRVEQYF.

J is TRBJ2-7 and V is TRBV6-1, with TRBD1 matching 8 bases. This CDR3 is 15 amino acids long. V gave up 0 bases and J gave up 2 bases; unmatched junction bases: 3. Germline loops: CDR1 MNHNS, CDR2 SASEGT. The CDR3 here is CASSEARQGPYEQYF. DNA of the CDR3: TGTGCCAGCAGTGAAGCTCGACAGGGGCCCTACGAGCAGTACTTC.

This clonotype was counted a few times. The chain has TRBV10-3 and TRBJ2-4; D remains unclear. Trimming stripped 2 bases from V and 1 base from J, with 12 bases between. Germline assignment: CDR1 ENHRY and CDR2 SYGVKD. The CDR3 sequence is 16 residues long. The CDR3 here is CAISEGPSWAKNIQYF. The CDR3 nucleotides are TGTGCCATCAGTGAGGGTCCCTCCTGGGCCAAAAACATTCAGTACTTC.

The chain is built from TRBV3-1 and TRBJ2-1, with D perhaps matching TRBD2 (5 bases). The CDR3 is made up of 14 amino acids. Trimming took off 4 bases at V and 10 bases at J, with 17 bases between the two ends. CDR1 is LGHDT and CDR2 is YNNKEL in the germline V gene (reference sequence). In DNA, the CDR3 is TGTGCCAGCAGCCCCAATCGGGAAAGTTGCGAGCAGTTCTTC. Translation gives CASSPNRESCEQFF.

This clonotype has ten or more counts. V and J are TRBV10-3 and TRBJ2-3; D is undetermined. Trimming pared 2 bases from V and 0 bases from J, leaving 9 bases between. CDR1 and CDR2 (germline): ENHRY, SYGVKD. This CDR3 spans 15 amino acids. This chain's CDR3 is CAISEQRDSTDTQYF. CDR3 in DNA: TGTGCCATCAGTGAGCAGCGTGACAGCACAGATACGCAGTATTTT.

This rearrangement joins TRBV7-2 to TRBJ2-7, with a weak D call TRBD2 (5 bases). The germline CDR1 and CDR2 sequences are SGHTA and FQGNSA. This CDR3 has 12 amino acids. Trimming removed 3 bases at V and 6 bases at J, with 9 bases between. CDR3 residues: CASSFTRGEQYF. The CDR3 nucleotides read TGTGCCAGCAGCTTCACCCGGGGCGAGCAGTACTTC.

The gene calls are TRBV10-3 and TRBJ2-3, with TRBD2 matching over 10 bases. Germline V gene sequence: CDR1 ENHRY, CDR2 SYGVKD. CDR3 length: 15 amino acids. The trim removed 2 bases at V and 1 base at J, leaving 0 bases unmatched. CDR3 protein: CAISEGTSGTDTQYF. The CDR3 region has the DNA TGTGCCATCAGTGAGGGGACTAGCGGCACAGATACGCAGTATTTT.

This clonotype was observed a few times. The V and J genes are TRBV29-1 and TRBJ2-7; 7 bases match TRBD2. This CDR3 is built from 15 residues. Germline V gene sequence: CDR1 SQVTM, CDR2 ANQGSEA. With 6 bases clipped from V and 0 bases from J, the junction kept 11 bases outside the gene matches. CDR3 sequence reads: CSVQREALRSYEQYF. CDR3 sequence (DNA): TGCAGCGTACAACGGGAGGCCCTCCGCTCCTACGAGCAGTACTTC.

The CDR3 region has the DNA TGCGCCAGCAGCTGGACAGGGGAAGGGGAGCAGTTCTTC. Translating it yields CASSWTGEGEQFF. V gene TRBV5-1 combines with J gene TRBJ2-1; 9 bases line up with TRBD1. CDR1 SGHRS and CDR2 YFSETQ come from the germline V gene. J gave up 10 bases and V 3 bases, and 5 bases lay outside the gene matches. CDR3 length equals 13 residues.

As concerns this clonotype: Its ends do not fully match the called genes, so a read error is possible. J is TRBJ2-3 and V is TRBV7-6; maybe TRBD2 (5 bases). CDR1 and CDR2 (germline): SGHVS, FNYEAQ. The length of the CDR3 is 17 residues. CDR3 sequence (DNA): TGTGCCGGCAGCATAAATCCTCGACCTAGCCTGGTAGATACGCAGTATTTT. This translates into CAGSINPRPSLVDTQYF.

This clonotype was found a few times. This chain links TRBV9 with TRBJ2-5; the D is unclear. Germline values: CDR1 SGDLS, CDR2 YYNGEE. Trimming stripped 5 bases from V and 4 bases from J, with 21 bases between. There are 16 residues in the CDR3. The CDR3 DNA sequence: TGTGCCAGCAGTGATCAAGAGAAAGGGTTGGTAGAGACCCAGTACTTC. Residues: CASSDQEKGLVETQYF.

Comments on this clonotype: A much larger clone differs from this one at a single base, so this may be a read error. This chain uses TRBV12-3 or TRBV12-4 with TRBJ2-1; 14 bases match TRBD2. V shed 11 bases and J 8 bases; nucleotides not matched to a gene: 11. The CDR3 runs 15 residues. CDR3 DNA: TGTGCCGGCACCTCGACTAGCGGGGGGGTGGATGAGCAGTTCTTC. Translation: CAGTSTSGGVDEQFF.

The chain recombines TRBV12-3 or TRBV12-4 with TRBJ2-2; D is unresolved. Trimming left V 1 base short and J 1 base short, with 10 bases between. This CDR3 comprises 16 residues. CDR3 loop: CASSLVAGLNTGELFF. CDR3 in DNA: TGTGCCAGCAGTTTAGTGGCCGGATTGAACACCGGGGAGCTGTTTTTT.

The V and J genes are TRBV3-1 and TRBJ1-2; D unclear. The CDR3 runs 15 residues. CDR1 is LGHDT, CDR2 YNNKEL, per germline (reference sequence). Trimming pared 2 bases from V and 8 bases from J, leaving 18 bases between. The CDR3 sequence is CASSQNPTGLGGYTF. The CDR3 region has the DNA TGTGCCAGCAGCCAAAACCCGACCGGGCTGGGCGGCTACACCTTC.

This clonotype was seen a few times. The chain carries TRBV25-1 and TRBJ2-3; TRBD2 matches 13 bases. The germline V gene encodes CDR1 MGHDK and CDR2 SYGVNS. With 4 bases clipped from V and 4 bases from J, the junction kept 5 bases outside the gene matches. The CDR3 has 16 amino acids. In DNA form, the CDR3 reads TGTGCCAGCAGTGTAACTAGCGGGGGGGCCCCAGATACGCAGTATTTT. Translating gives CASSVTSGGAPDTQYF.

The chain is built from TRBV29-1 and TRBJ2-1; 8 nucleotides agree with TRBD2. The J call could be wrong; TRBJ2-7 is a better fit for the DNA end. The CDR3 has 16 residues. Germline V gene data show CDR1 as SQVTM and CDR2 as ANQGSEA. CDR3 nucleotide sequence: TGCAGCGTTGAAGTCAGCGGGAGTGGGTCCTACAATGAGCAGTACTTC. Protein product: CSVEVSGSGSYNEQYF.

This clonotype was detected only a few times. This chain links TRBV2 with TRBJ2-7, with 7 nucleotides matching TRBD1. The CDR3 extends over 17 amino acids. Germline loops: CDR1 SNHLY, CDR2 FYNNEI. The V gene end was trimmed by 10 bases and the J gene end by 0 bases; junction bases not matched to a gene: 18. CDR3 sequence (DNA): TGTGCCACCAAGAGGGGAACAGGGGCGTCGAGCTCCTACGAGCAGTACTTC. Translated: CATKRGTGASSSYEQYF.

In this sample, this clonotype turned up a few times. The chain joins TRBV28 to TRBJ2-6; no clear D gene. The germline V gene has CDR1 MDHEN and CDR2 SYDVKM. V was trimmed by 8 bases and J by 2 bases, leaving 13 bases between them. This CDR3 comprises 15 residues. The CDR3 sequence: CASLPPLAGANVLTF. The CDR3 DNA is TGTGCCAGCCTCCCTCCTCTCGCTGGGGCCAACGTCCTGACTTTC.

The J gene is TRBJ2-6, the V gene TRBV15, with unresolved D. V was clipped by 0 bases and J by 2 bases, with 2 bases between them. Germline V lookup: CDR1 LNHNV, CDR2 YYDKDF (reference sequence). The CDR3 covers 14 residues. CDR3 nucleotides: TGTGCCACCAGCAGAGAAACTGGGGCCAACGTCCTGACTTTC. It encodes CATSRETGANVLTF.